The source of this T cell receptor beta chain is a study of T cell responses to AZD1222 COVID-19 vaccine. Regarding the study as a whole: White British ancestry dominated among donors, who included more females, and clonal diversity was possibly underestimated. Baseline serostatus was positive in only five to seven AZD1222 recipients. CD4 TCRs linked to vaccination spanned spike, dominating at 160-218 and 743-854.

There are 15 residues in the CDR3. V shed 5 bases and J 3 bases; nucleotides not matched to a gene: 8. CDR1 PRHDT and CDR2 FYEKMQ come from the germline V gene (reference sequence). About this clone: Its specificity is unknown.

Measured with immunoSEQ multiplex PCR; TCRdb has only the in-frame clones, and not every one. The table has 120,000 to 150,000 clones, 90% to 95% seen once. This TCR came from an adult in good health. V usage is TRBV13 and J usage is TRBJ1-2; 8 nucleotides agree with TRBD1. The source material was peripheral blood, sampled on day 0 of AZD1222 vaccination. CDR3 in DNA: TGTGCCAGCAGCCCCCGGGACAGGCCTCACTATGGCTACACCTTC. Translated, it gives CASSPRDRPHYGYTF.